Listed here are 2 T cell receptor beta chains from one sample, sequenced in a study of blood T cells in healthy people across ages (dated by TCRdb to the mid-2010s). Library generation was performed with 5' RACE. The data were produced on an Illumina HiSeq 2500. The second PCR ran for about 6 to 12 cycles and used a J-beta primer mix along with a sample-barcoded 5' primer. TCRdb trimmed the raw reads at Q25, called clones with MiXCR and kept productive beta chains. Each CDR3 protein gets just one entry, which takes the most common genes and DNA from the rows behind it. For this sample the table gives about 1.4 million distinct CDR3 sequences, of which roughly 64% were detected only once. The ten largest clones capture about 6.7% of the sample. Sequencing was carried out using blood. These receptors were obtained from a man younger than 30 in good health.

The chain uses TRBV6-2 or TRBV6-3 and TRBJ2-7; 11 bases align to TRBD1. Germline CDR1 and CDR2: MNHEY and SVGEGT. The ends lost 5 bases at V and 0 bases at J; junction bases unmatched: 3. The CDR3 totals 15 residues. This chain's CDR3 is CASSRTGGASYEQYF. The CDR3 DNA sequence: TGTGCCAGCAGTCGGACAGGGGGCGCCTCCTACGAGCAGTACTTC.

This sequence joins TRBV5-1 and TRBJ2-3, with D perhaps matching TRBD2 (5 bases). V was clipped by 4 bases and J by 3 bases, with 15 bases between them. Germline V CDR1 and CDR2: SGHRS, YFSETQ. There are 15 residues in the CDR3. CDR3 sequence: CASSPPRRSTDTQYF. CDR3 nucleotide sequence: TGCGCCAGCAGCCCCCCGCGGAGGTCGACAGATACGCAGTATTTT.